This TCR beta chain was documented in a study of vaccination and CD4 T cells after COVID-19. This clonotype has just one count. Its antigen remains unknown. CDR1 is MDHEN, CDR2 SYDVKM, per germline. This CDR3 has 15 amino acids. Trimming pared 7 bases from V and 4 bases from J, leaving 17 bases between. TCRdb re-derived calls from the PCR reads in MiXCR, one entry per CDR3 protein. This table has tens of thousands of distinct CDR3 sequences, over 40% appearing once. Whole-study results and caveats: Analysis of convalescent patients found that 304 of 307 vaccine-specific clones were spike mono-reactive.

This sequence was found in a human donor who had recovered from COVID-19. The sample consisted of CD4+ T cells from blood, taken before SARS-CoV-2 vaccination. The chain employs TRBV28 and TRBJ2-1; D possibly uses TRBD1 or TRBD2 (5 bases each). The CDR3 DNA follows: TGTGCCAGCATGGGCCGGGGACGGAAGTACAATGAGCAGTTCTTC. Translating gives CASMGRGRKYNEQFF.